This is a list of T cell receptor beta chains from one sample in a study of T cell responses to AZD1222 COVID-19 vaccine. The table came from immunoSEQ multiplex PCR; TCRdb's copy has only in-frame clones and leaves some out. The repertoire consists of 150,000 to 200,000 clones, with about 88% occurring once and the leading ten covering roughly 5.5%. The input for sequencing was peripheral blood, taken on day 0 of AZD1222 vaccination. The source is an adult in good health. CDR3s include the opening cysteine and the closing phenylalanine or tryptophan.

V gene | CDR3 protein
TRBV6-6 | CASSYSALRGQPQHF
TRBV3-1/TRBV3-2 | CASTGRTGELFF
TRBV28 | CAARTVNQPQHF
TRBV6-5 | CASSSNGQGTEAFF
TRBV9 | CASSVGGQYGTEAFF
TRBV6-2/TRBV6-3 | CASSYGGVNYGYTF
TRBV28 | CASGQGDSPLHF
TRBV5-4 | CASSLMGKADTQYF
TRBV19 | CASSIARAQPQHF
TRBV28 | CASSLFYRPSSYEQYF
TRBV28 | CASSFAHLSYEQYF
TRBV6-2/TRBV6-3 | CASSLDREAFF
TRBV12-3/TRBV12-4 | CATALRSNQPQHF
TRBV6-6 | CASSLGQESSYEQYF
TRBV30 | CAWRADRWASPLHF
TRBV29-1 | CSAKTGPDSPLHF
TRBV3-1/TRBV3-2 | CASSQKGEGVF
TRBV10-3 | CAIRSGGQNEKLFF
TRBV28 | CASSRQREGQPQHF
TRBV9 | CASSPRGEVGTGELFF
TRBV29-1 | CSVERLRDLSSYEQYF
TRBV19 | CASSMGREGNEQFF
TRBV28 | CASSSFDRLPTDTQYF
TRBV29-1 | CSASDSFPANEQFF
TRBV19 | CASKGREQEPQHF
TRBV19 | CASSIIGGEAFF
TRBV28 | CASSFYGQGYGELFF
TRBV10-3 | CAIGGGVVFGEQYF
TRBV9 | CASSGTTGEANEKLFF
TRBV19 | CASSRQGSSGNTIYF
TRBV24-1 | CATSDFWGLPGNTIYF
TRBV7-8 | CASSFRGGTDTQYF
TRBV25-1 | CASSSQSYGYTF
TRBV5-1 | CASSWQGHTDTQYF
TRBV28 | CASSFLTSGVSYEQYF
TRBV3-1/TRBV3-2 | CASRRQDLYNSPLHF
TRBV5-6 | CASSWDRDYGYTF
TRBV10-3 | CAISESSNEQFF
TRBV28 | CASTPLGGDAEAFF
TRBV6-5 | CASSYAGYKDNSPLHF
TRBV7-2 | CASSLRSVAADTQYF
TRBV19 | CASQAPLQGSGQPQHF
TRBV2 | CASRRTSGSYNEQFF
TRBV28 | CASSPSRTGQDEQFF
TRBV28 | CASSGYSELSIDEQYF
TRBV4-2 | CASSGRTGSSYEQYF
TRBV11-2 | CASSLPGTGDYTF
TRBV7-9 | CASSPPGPGRTEAFF
TRBV11-2 | CASSLLLSGTGELFF
TRBV5-6 | CASSLVGGSSPLHF
TRBV25-1 | CASTAADFYGYTF